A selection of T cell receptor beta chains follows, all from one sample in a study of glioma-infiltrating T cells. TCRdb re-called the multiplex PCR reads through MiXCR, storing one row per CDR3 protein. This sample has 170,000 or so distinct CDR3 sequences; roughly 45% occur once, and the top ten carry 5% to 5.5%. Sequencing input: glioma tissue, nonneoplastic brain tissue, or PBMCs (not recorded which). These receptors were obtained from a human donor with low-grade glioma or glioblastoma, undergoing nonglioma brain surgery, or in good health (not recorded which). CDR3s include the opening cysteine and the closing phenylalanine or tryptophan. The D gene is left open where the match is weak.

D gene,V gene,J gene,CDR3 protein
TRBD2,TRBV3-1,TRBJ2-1,CASSAPRRENLNEQFF
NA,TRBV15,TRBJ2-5,CATSRDIAAQETQYF
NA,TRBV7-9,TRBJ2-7,CASSPAEQYF
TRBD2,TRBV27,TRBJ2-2,CASSFGGRDTGELFF
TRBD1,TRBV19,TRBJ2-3,CASSLGQAGDTQYF
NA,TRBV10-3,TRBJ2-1,CAISESLPGTPNEQFF
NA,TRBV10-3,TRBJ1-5,CAISESTDSNQPQHF
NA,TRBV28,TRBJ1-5,CASSFMGTQPQHF
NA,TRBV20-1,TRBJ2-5,CSARDPRPQETQYF
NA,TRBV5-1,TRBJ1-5,CASSRDVNQPQHF
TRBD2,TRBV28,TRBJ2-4,CASSLPTSTSGSSGVTKNIQYF
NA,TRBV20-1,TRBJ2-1,CSASKPGEPYNEQFF
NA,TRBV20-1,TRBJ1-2,CSAYPGRGTYGYTF
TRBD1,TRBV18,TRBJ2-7,CASSPQGTGSYKQYF
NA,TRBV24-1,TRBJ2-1,CATSDLGSPTYNEKFF
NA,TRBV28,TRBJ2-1,CASSSRPREQFF
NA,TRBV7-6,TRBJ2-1,CASSLRQYNEQFF
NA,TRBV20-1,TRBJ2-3,CSALIITDTQYF
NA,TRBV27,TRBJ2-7,CASSSSNRDEQYF
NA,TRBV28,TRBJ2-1,CASSRRGSNEQFF
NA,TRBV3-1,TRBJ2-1,CASSQVSSAYNEQFF
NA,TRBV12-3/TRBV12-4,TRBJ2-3,CASSLGGPTDTQYF
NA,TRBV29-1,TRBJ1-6,CSVRQDTDSPLHF
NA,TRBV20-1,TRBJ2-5,CSARSPGEETQYF
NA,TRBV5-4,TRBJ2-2,CASSPTERPTGELFF
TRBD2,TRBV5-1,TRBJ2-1,CASRGSGTNRNEQFF
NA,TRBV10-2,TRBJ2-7,CASSESGREQYF